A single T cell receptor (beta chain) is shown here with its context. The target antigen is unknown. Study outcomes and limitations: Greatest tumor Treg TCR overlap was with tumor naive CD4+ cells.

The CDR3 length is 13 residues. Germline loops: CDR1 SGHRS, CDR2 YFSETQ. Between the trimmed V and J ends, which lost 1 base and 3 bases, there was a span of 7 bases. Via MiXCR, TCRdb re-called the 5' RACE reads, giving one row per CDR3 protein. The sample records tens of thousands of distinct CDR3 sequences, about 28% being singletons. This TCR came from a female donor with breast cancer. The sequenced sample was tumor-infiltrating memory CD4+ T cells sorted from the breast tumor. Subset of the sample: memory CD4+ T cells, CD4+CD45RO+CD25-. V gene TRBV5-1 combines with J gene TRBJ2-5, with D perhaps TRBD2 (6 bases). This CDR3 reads CASSLQREETQYF. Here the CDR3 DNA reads TGCGCCAGCAGCTTGCAGCGGGAAGAGACCCAGTACTTC.